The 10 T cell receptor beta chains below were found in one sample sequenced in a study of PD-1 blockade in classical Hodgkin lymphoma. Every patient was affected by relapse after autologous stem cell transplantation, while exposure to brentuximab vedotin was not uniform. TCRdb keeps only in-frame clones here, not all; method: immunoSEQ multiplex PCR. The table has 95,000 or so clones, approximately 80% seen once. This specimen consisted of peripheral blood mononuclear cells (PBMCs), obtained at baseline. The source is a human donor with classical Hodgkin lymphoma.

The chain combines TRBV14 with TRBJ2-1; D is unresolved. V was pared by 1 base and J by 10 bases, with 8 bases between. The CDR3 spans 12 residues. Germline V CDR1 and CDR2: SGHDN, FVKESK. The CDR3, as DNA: TGTGCCAGCAGCCAAGTTTCCAGGGAGCAGTTCTTC. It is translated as CASSQVSREQFF.

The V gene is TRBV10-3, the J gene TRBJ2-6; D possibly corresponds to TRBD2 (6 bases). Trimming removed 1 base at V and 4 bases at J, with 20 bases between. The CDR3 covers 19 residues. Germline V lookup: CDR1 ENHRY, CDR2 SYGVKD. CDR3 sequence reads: CAISEYSGGETAGANVLTF. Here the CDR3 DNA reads TGTGCCATCAGTGAGTATAGCGGTGGAGAGACGGCAGGGGCCAACGTCCTGACTTTC.

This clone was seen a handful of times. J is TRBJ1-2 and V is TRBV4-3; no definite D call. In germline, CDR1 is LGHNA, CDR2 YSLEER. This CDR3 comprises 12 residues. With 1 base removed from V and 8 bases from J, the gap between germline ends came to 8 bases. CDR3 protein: CASSQVRGGYTF. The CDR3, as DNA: TGCGCCAGCAGCCAAGTAAGAGGCGGCTACACCTTC.

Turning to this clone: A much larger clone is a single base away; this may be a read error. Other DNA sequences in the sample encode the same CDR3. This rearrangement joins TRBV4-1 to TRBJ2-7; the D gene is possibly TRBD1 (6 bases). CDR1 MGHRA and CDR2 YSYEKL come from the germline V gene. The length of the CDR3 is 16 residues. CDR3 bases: TGCGCCAGCAGCCAAGATGGATTGGGACAACCCTATGAGCAGTACTTC. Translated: CASSQDGLGQPYEQYF.

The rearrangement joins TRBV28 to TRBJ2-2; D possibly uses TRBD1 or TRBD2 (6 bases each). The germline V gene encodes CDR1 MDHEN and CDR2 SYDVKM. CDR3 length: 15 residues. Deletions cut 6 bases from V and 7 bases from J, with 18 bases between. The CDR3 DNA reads TGTGCCAGCAGCCAAGTCCGGGGGCCGGTCGGGGAGCTGTTTTTT. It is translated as CASSQVRGPVGELFF.

The CDR3 protein is CASSVALAGGLAGQFF. CDR3 nucleotide sequence: TGTGCCAGCAGCGTAGCTTTAGCGGGAGGGCTGGCCGGGCAGTTCTTC. The J gene is TRBJ2-1, the V gene TRBV9; 11 positions agree with TRBD2. Germline V CDR1 and CDR2: SGDLS, YYNGEE. The CDR3 sequence is 16 residues long. After removal of 0 bases from V and 12 bases from J, the junction contained 11 bases not matched to a gene.

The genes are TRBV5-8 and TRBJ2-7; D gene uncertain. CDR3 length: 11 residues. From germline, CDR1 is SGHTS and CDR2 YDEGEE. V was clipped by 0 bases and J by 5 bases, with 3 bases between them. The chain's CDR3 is CASSLVDEQYF. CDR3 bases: TGTGCCAGCAGCTTGGTTGACGAGCAGTACTTC.

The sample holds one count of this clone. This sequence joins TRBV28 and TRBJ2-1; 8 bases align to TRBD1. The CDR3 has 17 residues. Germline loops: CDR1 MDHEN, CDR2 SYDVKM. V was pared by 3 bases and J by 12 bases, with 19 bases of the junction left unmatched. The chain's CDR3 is CASSFLHAGTGRLGQFF. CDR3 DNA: TGTGCCAGCAGTTTCCTCCATGCCGGGACAGGTCGTTTGGGGCAGTTCTTC.

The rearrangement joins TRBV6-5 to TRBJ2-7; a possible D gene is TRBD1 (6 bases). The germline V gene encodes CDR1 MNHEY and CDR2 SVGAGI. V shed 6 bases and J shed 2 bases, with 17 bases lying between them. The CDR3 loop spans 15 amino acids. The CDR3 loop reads CASSPSGEPTYEQYF. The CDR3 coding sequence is TGTGCCAGCAGCCCCTCAGGGGAACCTACCTACGAGCAGTACTTC.

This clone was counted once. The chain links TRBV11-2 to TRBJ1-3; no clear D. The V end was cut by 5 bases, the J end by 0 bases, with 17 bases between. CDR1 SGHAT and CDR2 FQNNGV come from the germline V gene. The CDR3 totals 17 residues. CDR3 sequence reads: CASSRLIDSGSGNTIYF. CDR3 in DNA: TGTGCCAGCAGCCGATTAATTGACTCCGGCTCTGGAAACACCATATATTTT.